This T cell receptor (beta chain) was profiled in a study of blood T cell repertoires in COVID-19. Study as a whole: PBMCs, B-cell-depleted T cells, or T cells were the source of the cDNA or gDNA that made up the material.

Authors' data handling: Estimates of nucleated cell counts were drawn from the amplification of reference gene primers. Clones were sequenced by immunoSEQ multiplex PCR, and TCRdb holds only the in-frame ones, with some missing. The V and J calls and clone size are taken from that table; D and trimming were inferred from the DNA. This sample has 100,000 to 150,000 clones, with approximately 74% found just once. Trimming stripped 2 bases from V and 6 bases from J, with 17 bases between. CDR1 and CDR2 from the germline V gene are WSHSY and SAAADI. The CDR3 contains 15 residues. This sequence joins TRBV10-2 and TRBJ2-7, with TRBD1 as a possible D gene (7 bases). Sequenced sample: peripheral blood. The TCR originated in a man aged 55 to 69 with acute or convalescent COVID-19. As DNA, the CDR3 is TGCGCCAGCAGTGAGCCGACAGGGTTGGGGGGCGAGCAGTACTTC. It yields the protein CASSEPTGLGGEQYF.